Shown below are 3 T cell receptor beta chains from a single sample sequenced in a study of T cell repertoires in cytomegalovirus infection. These TCRs are of unknown antigen specificity. In TCRdb, the reads were re-called with MiXCR into one record per CDR3 protein. The sample lists roughly 45,000 distinct CDR3 sequences, roughly 20% occurring once. Sequenced material: PBMCs, sequenced either directly or after in vitro stimulation (not recorded which). The receptors stem from a human donor in good health (CMV status not recorded). Some clones in this sample may be carry-over from other donors' samples.

In this sample, this clonotype is medium-sized. This chain joins TRBV7-2 and TRBJ1-4, with 10 bases identical to TRBD1. J was trimmed by 6 bases and V by 5 bases; bases with no gene match: 3. This CDR3 spans 14 amino acids. The V gene's germline CDR1 is SGHTA and CDR2 FQGNSA. CDR3 nucleotide sequence: TGTGCCAGCAGCAGACAGGGGGCGGATGAAAAACTGTTTTTT. This gives the protein CASSRQGADEKLFF.

This sequence joins TRBV19 and TRBJ2-1; TRBD2 matches at 10 bases. CDR3 size: 15 residues. V shed 6 bases and J 9 bases; nucleotides not matched to a gene: 11. Looked up from germline, CDR1 is LNHDA and CDR2 is SQIVND (reference sequence). For the CDR3, the DNA is TGTGCCAGTAGCATTATAGCGGGAGGTAGTAGTGAGCAGTTCTTC. It codes for CASSIIAGGSSEQFF.

Only one count was recorded for this clonotype. At one end the junction does not follow the germline gene, possibly because of a read error. J is TRBJ2-1 and V is TRBV6-5; D is perhaps TRBD1 (6 bases). Germline CDR1 is MNHEY and CDR2 is SVGAGI. This CDR3 has 13 amino acids. The CDR3: CASRFGQYNEQLF. Written as DNA, the CDR3 is TGTGCCAGCAGATTCGGACAGTACAATGAGCAGCTCTTC.